A single sample gave rise to the 9 T cell receptor beta chains below, sequenced in a study of blood T cells in healthy people across ages. A sample-barcoded 5' primer and a J-beta primer mix were used in a second PCR of roughly 7 to 12 cycles. TCRdb passed the 5' RACE reads through MiXCR, listing each CDR3 protein once. The sample consists of 700,000 or so distinct CDR3 sequences, 22% of them appearing once. Sequencing was done on a sample of blood. The receptors were gathered from a man aged 70 or older in good health.

The gene calls are TRBV6-1 and TRBJ2-6; tentatively, D is TRBD1 (6 bases). V lost 6 bases and J lost 2, with 17 bases in between. Germline CDR1 and CDR2: MNHNS and SASEGT. The CDR3 is 17 amino acids. The CDR3 sequence: CASRSALRGTGANVLTF. DNA of the CDR3: TGTGCCAGCAGAAGTGCCCTCAGGGGTACTGGGGCCAACGTCCTGACTTTC.

The chain carries TRBV5-1 and TRBJ1-2; tentative D call: TRBD1 (5 bases). V was trimmed by 0 bases and J by 4 bases, leaving 16 bases between them. CDR1 SGHRS and CDR2 YFSETQ come from the germline V gene. There are 16 residues in the CDR3. The CDR3, as DNA: TGCGCCAGCAGCTTGGCCGGGGGGTTTGCGGTCTATGGCTACACCTTC. Amino acids: CASSLAGGFAVYGYTF.

This clonotype came up many times. This chain links TRBV5-6 with TRBJ1-4; 7 positions match TRBD1. V gave up 2 bases and J gave up 0 bases; unmatched junction bases: 4. Germline-derived CDR1 and CDR2 are SGHDT and YYEEEE. The CDR3 runs to 16 residues. CDR3 region: CASSFGTATTNEKLFF. The DNA of the CDR3 is TGTGCCAGCAGCTTCGGGACAGCGACAACTAATGAAAAACTGTTTTTT.

Regarding this clonotype: Mismatch with germline at one junction end may stem from a read error. This chain links TRBV5-1 with TRBJ2-7; D gene unclear. The V gene's germline CDR1 is SGHRS and CDR2 YFSETQ. This CDR3 comprises 11 residues. CDR3 residues: CAGSDTYEQYF. CDR3 sequence (DNA): TGCGCCGGCAGCGATACCTACGAGCAGTACTTC.

This clonotype was counted between two and nine times. The rearrangement links TRBV10-2 to TRBJ2-5, with D possibly being TRBD1 (6 bases). This CDR3 spans 14 amino acids. The germline CDR1 and CDR2 sequences are WSHSY and SAAADI. Deletions cut 4 bases from V and 2 bases from J, with 11 bases between. CDR3 residues: CASSGVTGQETQYF. The CDR3 nucleotides are TGCGCCAGCAGTGGGGTGACAGGACAAGAGACCCAGTACTTC.

The chain has TRBV20-1 and TRBJ1-1, with a weak D call TRBD1 (6 bases). The CDR3 extends over 15 amino acids. Looked up from germline, CDR1 is DFQATT and CDR2 is SNEGSKA (reference sequence). V gave up 0 bases and J gave up 4 bases, with 15 bases separating them. The CDR3 nucleotides are TGCAGTGCTAGAGACGCCGACAGGCCGGGCACTGAAGCTTTCTTT. The encoded protein is CSARDADRPGTEAFF.

The chain employs TRBV11-3 and TRBJ2-3; D remains unclear. Trimming took 1 base from V and 2 from J, leaving 10 bases between them. Germline V lookup: CDR1 SGHNT, CDR2 YENEEA. CDR3 length: 15 amino acids. The CDR3 region has the DNA TGTGCCAGCAGCTTAGTATACGGCTCCACAGATACGCAGTATTTT. This codes for CASSLVYGSTDTQYF.

J is TRBJ1-5 and V is TRBV29-1, with D perhaps TRBD1 (5 bases). Germline-derived CDR1 and CDR2 are SQVTM and ANQGSEA. V lost 7 bases and J 2 bases, leaving 15 bases between the germline ends. The CDR3 is 14 amino acids. This CDR3 is CSASLVGGNQPQHF. CDR3 nucleotide sequence: TGCAGCGCCTCCCTTGTGGGGGGCAATCAGCCCCAGCATTTT.

This clonotype was detected a few times. The V gene is TRBV19, the J gene TRBJ1-1; 7 nucleotides align to TRBD1. Losses at the gene ends were 5 bases for V and 1 base for J; bases not matched to a gene: 7. Per germline, CDR1 LNHDA and CDR2 SQIVND (reference sequence). The CDR3 is made up of 15 amino acids. DNA for the CDR3: TGTGCCAGTAGTCCAAGGACAGGATGGAACACTGAAGCTTTCTTT. Its protein product is CASSPRTGWNTEAFF.